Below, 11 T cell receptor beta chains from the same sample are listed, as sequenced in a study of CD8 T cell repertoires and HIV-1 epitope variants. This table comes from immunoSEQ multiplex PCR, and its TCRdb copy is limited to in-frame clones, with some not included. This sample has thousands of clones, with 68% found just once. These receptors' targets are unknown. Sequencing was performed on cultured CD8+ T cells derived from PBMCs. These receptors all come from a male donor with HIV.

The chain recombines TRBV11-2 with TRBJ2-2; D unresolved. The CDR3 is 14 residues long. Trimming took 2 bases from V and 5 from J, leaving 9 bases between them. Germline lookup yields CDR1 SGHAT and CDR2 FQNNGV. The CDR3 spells CASSLLSGTGELFF. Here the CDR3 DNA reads TGTGCCAGCAGCTTACTCTCCGGAACCGGGGAGCTGTTTTTT.

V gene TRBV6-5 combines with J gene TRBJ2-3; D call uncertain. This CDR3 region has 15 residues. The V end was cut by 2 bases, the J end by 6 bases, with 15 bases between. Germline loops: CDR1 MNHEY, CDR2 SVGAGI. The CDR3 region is CASSYRRQLGDTQYF. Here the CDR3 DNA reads TGTGCCAGCAGTTACCGTCGTCAGTTGGGGGATACGCAGTATTTT.

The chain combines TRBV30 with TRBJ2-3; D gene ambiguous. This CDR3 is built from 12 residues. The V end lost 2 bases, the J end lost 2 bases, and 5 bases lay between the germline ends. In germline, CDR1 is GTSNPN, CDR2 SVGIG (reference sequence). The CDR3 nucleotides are TGTGCCTGGAGTACAGCCACAGATACGCAGTATTTT. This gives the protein CAWSTATDTQYF.

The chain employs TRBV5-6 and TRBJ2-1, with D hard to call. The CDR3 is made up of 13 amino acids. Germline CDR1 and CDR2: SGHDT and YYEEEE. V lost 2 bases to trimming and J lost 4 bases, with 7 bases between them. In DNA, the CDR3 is TGTGCCAGCAGCTTTACAACTTACAATGAGCAGTTCTTC. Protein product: CASSFTTYNEQFF.

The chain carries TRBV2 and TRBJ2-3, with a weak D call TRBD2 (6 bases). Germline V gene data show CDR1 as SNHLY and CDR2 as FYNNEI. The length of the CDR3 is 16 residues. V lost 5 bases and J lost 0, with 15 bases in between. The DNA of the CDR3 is TGTGCCAGCAGTCGAGATCGGGGACTCAGCACAGATACGCAGTATTTT. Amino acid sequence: CASSRDRGLSTDTQYF.

In DNA, the CDR3 is TGCGCCAGCAGCTTGGACGGACTAGCGGGATGGGATGAGCAGTTCTTC. Translated: CASSLDGLAGWDEQFF. V gene TRBV5-1 combines with J gene TRBJ2-1; 12 positions match TRBD2. Germline-derived CDR1 and CDR2 are SGHRS and YFSETQ. V was pared by 0 bases and J by 8 bases, with 6 bases of the junction left unmatched. This CDR3 has 16 residues.

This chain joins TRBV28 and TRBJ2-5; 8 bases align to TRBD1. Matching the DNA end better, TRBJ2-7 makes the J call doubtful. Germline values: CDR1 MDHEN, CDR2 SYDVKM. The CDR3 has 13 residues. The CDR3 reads CASKDRVINEQYF. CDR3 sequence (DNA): TGTGCCAGCAAGGACAGGGTAATCAACGAGCAGTACTTC.

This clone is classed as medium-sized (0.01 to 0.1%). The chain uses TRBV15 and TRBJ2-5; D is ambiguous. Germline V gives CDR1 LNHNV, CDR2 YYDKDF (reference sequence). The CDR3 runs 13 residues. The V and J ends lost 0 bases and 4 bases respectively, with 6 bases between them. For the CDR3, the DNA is TGTGCCACCAGCAGAGATCGGAGAGAGACCCAGTACTTC. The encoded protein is CATSRDRRETQYF.

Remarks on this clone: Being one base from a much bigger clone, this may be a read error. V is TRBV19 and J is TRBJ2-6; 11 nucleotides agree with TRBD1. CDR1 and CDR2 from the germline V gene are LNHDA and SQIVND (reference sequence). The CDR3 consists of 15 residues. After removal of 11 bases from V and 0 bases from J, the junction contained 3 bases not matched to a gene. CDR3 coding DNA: TGTGCCGGTGGGACAGGGGGCTCTGGGGCCAACGTCCTGACTTTC. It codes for CAGGTGGSGANVLTF.

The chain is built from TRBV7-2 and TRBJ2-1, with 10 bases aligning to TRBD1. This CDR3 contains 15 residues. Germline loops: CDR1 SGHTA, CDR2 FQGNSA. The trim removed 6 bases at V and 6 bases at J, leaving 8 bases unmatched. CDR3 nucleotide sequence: TGTGCCAGCAGTTGGGACAGGGGCTATGGCAATGAGCAGTTCTTC. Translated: CASSWDRGYGNEQFF.

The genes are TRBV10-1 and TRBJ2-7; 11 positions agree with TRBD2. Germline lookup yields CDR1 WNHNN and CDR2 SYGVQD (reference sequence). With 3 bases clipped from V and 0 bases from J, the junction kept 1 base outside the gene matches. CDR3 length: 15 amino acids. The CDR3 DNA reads TGCGCCAGCAGTGAACTAGCGGGAGTCTCCTACGAGCAGTACTTC. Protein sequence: CASSELAGVSYEQYF.